The 6 T cell receptor beta chains in this list originate from one sample, sequenced in a study of molecular identifiers for immune sequencing clone quantification. TCRdb fed the PCR reads into MiXCR, producing one record per CDR3 protein. This table has 97,000 or so distinct CDR3 sequences, 35% appearing once. Sequenced input: naive CD8+ T cells from blood, with Jurkat cell RNA spiked in. Subset of the sample: FACS-sorted CD8+CD4-CCR7+CD45RA+ naive T cells. The receptors come from a human donor in good health. Some libraries in this study had Jurkat cell RNA spiked in.

This chain joins TRBV28 and TRBJ1-1; D is uncertain. V lost 3 bases to trimming and J lost 1 base, with 6 bases between them. This CDR3 spans 13 amino acids. Germline CDR1 MDHEN, CDR2 SYDVKM. CDR3 DNA sequence: TGTGCCAGCAGTTTCGCAGAGAACACTGAAGCTTTCTTT. Translating gives CASSFAENTEAFF.

The table lists this clonotype with many counts. The chain carries TRBV5-5 and TRBJ2-7, with 8 bases aligning to TRBD1. The CDR3 runs to 13 residues. Germline assignment: CDR1 SGHKS and CDR2 YYEKEE (reference sequence). V was clipped by 4 bases and J by 4 bases; unmatched bases: 4. CDR3 residues: CASSITGGYEQYF. The CDR3 DNA reads as TGTGCCAGCAGCATAACAGGGGGATACGAGCAGTACTTC. Variable domain in full (rest from reference TRBV5-5 and TRBJ2-7): DAGVTQSPTHLIKTRGQQVTLRCSPISGHKSVSWYQQVLGQGPQFIFQYYEKEERGRGNFPDRFSARQFPNYSSELNVNALLLGDSALYLCASSITGGYEQYFGPGTRLTVT.

This clonotype was detected many times. The chain is built from TRBV27 and TRBJ2-2; D gene uncertain. The germline V gene encodes CDR1 MNHEY and CDR2 SMNVEV (reference sequence). V shed 3 bases and J shed 7 bases, with 6 bases lying between them. The CDR3 covers 12 residues. The DNA for the CDR3 is TGTGCCAGCAGTTTTCTTCTCGGGGAGCTGTTTTTT. Residues: CASSFLLGELFF.

The rearrangement uses TRBV28 and TRBJ2-5, with D possibly being TRBD2 (5 bases). Germline CDR1 and CDR2: MDHEN and SYDVKM. V dropped 6 bases and J dropped 4 bases, with 18 bases sitting between them. The CDR3 loop spans 15 amino acids. This CDR3 is CASSPPDGDRETQYF. The DNA of the CDR3 is TGTGCCAGCAGCCCACCGGACGGGGATAGAGAGACCCAGTACTTC.

The V gene is TRBV13, the J gene TRBJ2-5; 15 bases map to TRBD2. CDR3 length equals 18 residues. Germline values: CDR1 PRHDT, CDR2 FYEKMQ (reference sequence). V shed 2 bases, J shed 4 bases, and the junction held 8 bases outside the gene matches. The CDR3 loop reads CASSLSGTSGRSRETQYF. The CDR3 nucleotides read TGTGCCAGCAGCTTAAGCGGGACTAGCGGGAGGTCCAGAGAGACCCAGTACTTC. The full variable domain, with the rest looked up from reference TRBV13 and TRBJ2-5, is AAGVIQSPRHLIKEKRETATLKCYPIPRHDTVYWYQQGPGQDPQFLISFYEKMQSDKGSIPDRFSAQQFSDYHSELNMSSLELGDSALYFCASSLSGTSGRSRETQYFGPGTRLLVL.

This clonotype came up a few times. This chain links TRBV15 with TRBJ2-5; no clear D. This CDR3 has 15 residues. The germline V and J ends were trimmed by 2 bases and 0 bases, with 10 bases remaining between them. The germline V gene encodes CDR1 LNHNV and CDR2 YYDKDF (reference sequence). CDR3 DNA sequence: TGTGCCACCAGCAGATCACCTGGCGACCAAGAGACCCAGTACTTC. Protein product: CATSRSPGDQETQYF.